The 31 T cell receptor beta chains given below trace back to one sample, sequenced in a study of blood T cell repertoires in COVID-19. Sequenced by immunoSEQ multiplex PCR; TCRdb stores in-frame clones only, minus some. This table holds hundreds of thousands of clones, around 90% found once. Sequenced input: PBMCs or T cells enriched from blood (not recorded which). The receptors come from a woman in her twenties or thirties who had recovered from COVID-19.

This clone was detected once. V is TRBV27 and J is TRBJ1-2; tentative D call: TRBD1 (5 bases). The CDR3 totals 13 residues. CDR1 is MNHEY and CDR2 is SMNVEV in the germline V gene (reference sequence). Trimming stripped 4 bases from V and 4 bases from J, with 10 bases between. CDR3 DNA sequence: TGTGCCAGCAGTTCCCCCGACAGCTATGGCTACACCTTC. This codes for CASSSPDSYGYTF.

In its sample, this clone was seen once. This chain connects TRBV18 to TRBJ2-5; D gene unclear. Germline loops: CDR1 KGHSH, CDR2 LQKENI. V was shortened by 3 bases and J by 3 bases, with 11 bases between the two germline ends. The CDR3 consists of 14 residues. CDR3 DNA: TGTGCCAGCTCACCGTTTCGACAAGAAGAGACCCAGTACTTC. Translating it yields CASSPFRQEETQYF.

CDR3 coding DNA: TGTGCCAGCAGCTTACGGGGACAGAATAATGAAAAACTGTTTTTT. Residues: CASSLRGQNNEKLFF. The gene calls are TRBV5-8 and TRBJ1-4, with 7 bases fitting TRBD1. CDR3 length: 15 residues. The junction had 5 bases not matched to a gene; V was cut back by 2 bases and J by 4 bases. CDR1 and CDR2 from the germline V gene are SGHTS and YDEGEE.

The DNA for the CDR3 is TGTGCCAGCAGTCCCCCGGGGGGGATGGGGGGCTACACCTTC. Encoded protein: CASSPPGGMGGYTF. The V call is TRBV28, the J call TRBJ1-2; D possibly corresponds to TRBD1 (5 bases). CDR1 MDHEN and CDR2 SYDVKM come from the germline V gene. V was cut by 5 bases and J by 8 bases, with 18 bases left in between. This CDR3 has 14 amino acids.

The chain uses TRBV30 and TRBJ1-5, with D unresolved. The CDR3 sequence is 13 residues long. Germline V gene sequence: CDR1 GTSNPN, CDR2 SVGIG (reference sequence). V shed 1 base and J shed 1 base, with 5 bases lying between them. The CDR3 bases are TGTGCCTGGAGTGGAGGAAGCAATCAGCCCCAGCATTTT. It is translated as CAWSGGSNQPQHF.

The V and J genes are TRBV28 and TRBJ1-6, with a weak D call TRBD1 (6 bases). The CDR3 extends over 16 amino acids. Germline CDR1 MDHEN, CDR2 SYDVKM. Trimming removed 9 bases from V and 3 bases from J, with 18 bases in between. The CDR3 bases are TGTGCCAGTACCCGACAGGCGGCCTACTATAATTCACCCCTCCACTTT. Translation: CASTRQAAYYNSPLHF.

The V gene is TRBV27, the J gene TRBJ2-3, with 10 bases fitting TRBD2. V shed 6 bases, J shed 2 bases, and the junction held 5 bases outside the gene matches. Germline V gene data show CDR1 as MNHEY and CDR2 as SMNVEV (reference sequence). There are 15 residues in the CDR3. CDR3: CASSVLAGVTDTQYF. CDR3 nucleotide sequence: TGTGCCAGCAGCGTCCTAGCGGGGGTCACAGATACGCAGTATTTT.

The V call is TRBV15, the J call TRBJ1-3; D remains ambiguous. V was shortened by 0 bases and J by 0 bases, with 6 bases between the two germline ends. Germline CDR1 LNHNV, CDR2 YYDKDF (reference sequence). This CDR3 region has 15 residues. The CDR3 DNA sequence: TGTGCCACCAGCAGAGATCGGTTCTCTGGAAACACCATATATTTT. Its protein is CATSRDRFSGNTIYF.

DNA of the CDR3: TGTGCCAGCAGTAGTAGTGGGAGCCAGCCCCAGCATTTT. Translating gives CASSSSGSQPQHF. The J gene is TRBJ1-5, the V gene TRBV6-2 or TRBV6-3; the D is unclear. Trimming took off 5 bases at V and 7 bases at J, with 12 bases between the two ends. CDR3 size: 13 residues. CDR1 is MNHEY and CDR2 is SVGEGT in the germline V gene.

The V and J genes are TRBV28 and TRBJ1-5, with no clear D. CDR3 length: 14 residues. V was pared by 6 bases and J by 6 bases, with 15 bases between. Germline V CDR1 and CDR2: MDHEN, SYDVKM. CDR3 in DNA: TGTGCCAGCAGACTTCTCGGATGGAGTCAGCCCCAGCATTTT. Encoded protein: CASRLLGWSQPQHF.

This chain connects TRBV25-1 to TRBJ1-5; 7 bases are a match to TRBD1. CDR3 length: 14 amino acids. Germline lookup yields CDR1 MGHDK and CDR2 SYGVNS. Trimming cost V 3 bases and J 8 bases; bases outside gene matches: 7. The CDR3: CASSDTGDLKPQHF. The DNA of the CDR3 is TGTGCCAGCAGTGACACAGGGGATTTGAAGCCCCAGCATTTT.

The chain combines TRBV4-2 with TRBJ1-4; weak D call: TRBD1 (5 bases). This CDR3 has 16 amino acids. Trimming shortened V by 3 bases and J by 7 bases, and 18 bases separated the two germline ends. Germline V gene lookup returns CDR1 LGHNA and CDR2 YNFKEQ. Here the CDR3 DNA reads TGTGCCAGCAGCCAGGGGACCGCCTCGGGGGTTGAAAAACTGTTTTTT. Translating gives CASSQGTASGVEKLFF.

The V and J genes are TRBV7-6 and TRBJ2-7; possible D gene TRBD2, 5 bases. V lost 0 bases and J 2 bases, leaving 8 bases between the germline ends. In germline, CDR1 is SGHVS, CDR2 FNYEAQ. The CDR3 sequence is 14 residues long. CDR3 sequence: CASSLARGTYEQYF. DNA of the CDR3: TGTGCCAGCAGCTTAGCCCGAGGGACCTACGAGCAGTACTTC.

The CDR3: CASSLELAGGSPRIKFF. The CDR3 DNA follows: TGCGCCAGCAGCTTGGAGCTAGCGGGAGGGTCCCCCCGAATTAAGTTCTTC. V usage is TRBV5-1 and J usage is TRBJ2-1; 12 nucleotides match TRBD2. Trimming took 0 bases from V and 14 from J; bases not matched to a gene: 15. Germline V CDR1 and CDR2: SGHRS, YFSETQ. This CDR3 has 17 amino acids.

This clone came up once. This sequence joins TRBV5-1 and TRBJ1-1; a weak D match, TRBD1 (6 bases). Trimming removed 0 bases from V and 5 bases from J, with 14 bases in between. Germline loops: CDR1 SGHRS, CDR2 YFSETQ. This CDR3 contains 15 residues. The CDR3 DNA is TGCGCCAGCAGCTTGGCCGGGGGGCAGGTGACTGAAGCTTTCTTT. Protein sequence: CASSLAGGQVTEAFF.

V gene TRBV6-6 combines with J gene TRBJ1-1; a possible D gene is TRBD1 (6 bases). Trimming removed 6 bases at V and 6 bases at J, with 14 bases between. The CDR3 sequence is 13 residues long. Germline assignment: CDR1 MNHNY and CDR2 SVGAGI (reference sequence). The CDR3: CASSYRGGAEAFF. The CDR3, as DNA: TGTGCCAGCAGCTACCGAGGGGGGGCTGAAGCTTTCTTT.

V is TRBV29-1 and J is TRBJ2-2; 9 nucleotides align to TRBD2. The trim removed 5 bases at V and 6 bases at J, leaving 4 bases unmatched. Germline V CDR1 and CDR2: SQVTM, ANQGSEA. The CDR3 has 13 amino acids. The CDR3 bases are TGCAGCGTTCCCGGGACTAGCCCCGGGGAGCTGTTTTTT. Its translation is CSVPGTSPGELFF.

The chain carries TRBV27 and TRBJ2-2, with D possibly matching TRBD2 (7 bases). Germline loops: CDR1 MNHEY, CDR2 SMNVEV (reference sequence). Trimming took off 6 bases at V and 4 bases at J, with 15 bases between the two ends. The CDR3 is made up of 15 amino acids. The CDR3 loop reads CASRLWGGATGELFF. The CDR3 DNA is TGTGCCAGCAGACTTTGGGGGGGGGCCACCGGGGAGCTGTTTTTT.

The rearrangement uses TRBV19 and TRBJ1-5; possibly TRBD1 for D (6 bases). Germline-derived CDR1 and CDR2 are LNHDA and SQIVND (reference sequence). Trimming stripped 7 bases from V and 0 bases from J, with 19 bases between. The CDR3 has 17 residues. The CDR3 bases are TGTGCCAGTACTCAGATCCAGGGGTTGGGTAGCAATCAGCCCCAGCATTTT. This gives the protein CASTQIQGLGSNQPQHF.

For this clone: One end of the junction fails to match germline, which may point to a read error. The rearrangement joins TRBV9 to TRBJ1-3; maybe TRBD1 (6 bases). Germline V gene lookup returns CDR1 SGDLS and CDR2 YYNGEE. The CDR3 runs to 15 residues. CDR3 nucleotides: TGTGCCAGCACCGTAGGGACAAGCTCTGGAAACACCATATATTTT. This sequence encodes CASTVGTSSGNTIYF.

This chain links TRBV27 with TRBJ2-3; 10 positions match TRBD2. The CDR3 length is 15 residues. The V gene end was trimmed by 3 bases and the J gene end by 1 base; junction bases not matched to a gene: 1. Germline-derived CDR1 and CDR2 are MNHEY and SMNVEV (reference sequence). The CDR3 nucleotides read TGTGCCAGCAGTTTGAGCGGGGGGGGCACAGATACGCAGTATTTT. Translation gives CASSLSGGGTDTQYF.

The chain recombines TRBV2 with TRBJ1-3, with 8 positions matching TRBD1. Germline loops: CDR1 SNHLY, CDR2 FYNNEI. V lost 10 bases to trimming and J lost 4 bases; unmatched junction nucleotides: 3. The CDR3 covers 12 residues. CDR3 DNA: TGTGCCAACCGGGACAGGGGAAACACCATATATTTT. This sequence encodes CANRDRGNTIYF. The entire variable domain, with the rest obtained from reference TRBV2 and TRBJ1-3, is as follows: EPEVTQTPSHQVTQMGQEVILRCVPISNHLYFYWYRQILGQKVEFLVSFYNNEISEKSEIFDDQFSVERPDGSNFTLKIRSTKLEDSAMYFCANRDRGNTIYFGEGSWLTVV.

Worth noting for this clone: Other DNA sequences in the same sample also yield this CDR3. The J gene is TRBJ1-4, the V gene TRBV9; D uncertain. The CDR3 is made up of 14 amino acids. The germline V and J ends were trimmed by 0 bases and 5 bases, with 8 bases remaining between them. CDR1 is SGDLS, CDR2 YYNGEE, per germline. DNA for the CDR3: TGTGCCAGCAGCGTAGGTACAGCCAATGAAAAACTGTTTTTT. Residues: CASSVGTANEKLFF.

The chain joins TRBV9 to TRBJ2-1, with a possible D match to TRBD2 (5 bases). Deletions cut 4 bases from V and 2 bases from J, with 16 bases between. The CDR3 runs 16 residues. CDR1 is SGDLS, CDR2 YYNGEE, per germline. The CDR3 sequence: CASSPRQRAPYNEQFF. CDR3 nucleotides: TGTGCCAGCAGCCCTCGCCAGAGGGCGCCCTACAATGAGCAGTTCTTC.

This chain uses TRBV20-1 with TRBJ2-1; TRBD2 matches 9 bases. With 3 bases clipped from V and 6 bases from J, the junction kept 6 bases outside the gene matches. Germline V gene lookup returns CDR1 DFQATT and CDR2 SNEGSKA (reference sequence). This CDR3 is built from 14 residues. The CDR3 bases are TGCAGTGCTAGTCGCGGGGGGGAGGCCAATGAGCAGTTCTTC. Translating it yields CSASRGGEANEQFF.

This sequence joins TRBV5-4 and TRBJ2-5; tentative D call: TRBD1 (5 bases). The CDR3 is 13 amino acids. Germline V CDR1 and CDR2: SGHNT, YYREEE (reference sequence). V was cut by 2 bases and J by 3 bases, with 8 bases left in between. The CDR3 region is CASSFPGKETQYF. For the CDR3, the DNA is TGTGCCAGCAGCTTCCCAGGGAAAGAGACCCAGTACTTC.

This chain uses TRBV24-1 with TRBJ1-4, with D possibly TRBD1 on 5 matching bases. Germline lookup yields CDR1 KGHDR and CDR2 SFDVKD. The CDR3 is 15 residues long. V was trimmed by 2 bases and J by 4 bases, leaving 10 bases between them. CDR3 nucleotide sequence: TGTGCCACCAGTGATTGGAGGGACGGTAATGAAAAACTGTTTTTT. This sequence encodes CATSDWRDGNEKLFF.

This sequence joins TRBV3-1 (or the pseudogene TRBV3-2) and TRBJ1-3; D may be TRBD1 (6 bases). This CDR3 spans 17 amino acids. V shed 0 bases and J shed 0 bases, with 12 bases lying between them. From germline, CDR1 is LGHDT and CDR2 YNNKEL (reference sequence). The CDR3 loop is CASSQDWGGPSGNTIYF. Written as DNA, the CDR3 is TGTGCCAGCAGCCAAGATTGGGGGGGCCCCTCTGGAAACACCATATATTTT.

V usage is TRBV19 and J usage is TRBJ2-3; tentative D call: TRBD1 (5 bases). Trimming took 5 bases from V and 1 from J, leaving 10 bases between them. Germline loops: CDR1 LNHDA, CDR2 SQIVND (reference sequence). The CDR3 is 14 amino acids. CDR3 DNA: TGTGCCAGTAGTCTCAAACAGGGCACAGATACGCAGTATTTT. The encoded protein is CASSLKQGTDTQYF.

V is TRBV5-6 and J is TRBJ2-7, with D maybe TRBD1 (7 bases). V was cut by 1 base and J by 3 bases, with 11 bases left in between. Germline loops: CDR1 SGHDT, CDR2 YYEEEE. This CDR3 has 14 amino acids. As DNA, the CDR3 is TGTGCCAGCAGCTTGTTCCAGGGGGGCTACGAGCAGTACTTC. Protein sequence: CASSLFQGGYEQYF.

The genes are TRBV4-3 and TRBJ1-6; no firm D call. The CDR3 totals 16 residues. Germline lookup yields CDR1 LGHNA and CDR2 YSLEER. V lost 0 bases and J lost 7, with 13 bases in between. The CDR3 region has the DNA TGCGCCAGCAGCCAAGAATTTGGGCCGACCAATTCACCCCTCCACTTT. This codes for CASSQEFGPTNSPLHF.